One and the same sample provided the 10 T cell receptor beta chains below, sequenced in a study of T cells after yellow fever vaccination (dated by TCRdb to 2018 to 2020). The sample's treatment or condition, from its label and the paper: live attenuated yellow fever vaccine strain. Library construction relied on 5' RACE. TCRdb shows the sequencer as Illumina HiSeq 2500. Starting from the raw public reads, TCRdb applied fastp trimming at Q25, assembled clones with MiXCR and retained in-frame beta chains. Under each unique CDR3 protein, matching rows form one entry showing the most common genes and DNA. The sample contains approximately 350,000 distinct CDR3 sequences, 11% of them found a single time. The ten biggest clones cover roughly 18% of the sample. The source material was PBMCs, sampled on the day of the first yellow fever vaccination. The source is a man in his late teens or twenties who received the YFV17D yellow fever vaccine.

The chain recombines TRBV20-1 with TRBJ1-3, with D possibly TRBD1 on 6 matching bases. CDR3 length: 13 amino acids. Germline values: CDR1 DFQATT, CDR2 SNEGSKA (reference sequence). Trimming took off 0 bases at V and 7 bases at J, with 10 bases between the two ends. The CDR3 sequence is CSAREQGRNTIYF. The CDR3 DNA follows: TGCAGTGCTAGAGAACAGGGAAGGAACACCATATATTTT.

This clonotype showed up just a few times. The CDR3, as DNA: TGTGCCAGCAGCTTGATGCGGATCTCTGGGGCCAACGTCCTGACTTTC. Residues: CASSLMRISGANVLTF. The chain has TRBV5-6 and TRBJ2-6, with D unresolved. Germline V lookup: CDR1 SGHDT, CDR2 YYEEEE. The CDR3 length is 16 residues. V lost 1 base and J lost 0, with 8 bases in between.

This clonotype was recorded a few times. The V call is TRBV6-5, the J call TRBJ1-2, with a weak D call TRBD1 (6 bases). V lost 4 bases, J lost 10 bases, and 10 bases lay in between. The CDR3 covers 11 residues. Germline CDR1 and CDR2: MNHEY and SVGAGI. The CDR3 protein is CASSSRGHYTF. CDR3 nucleotide sequence: TGTGCCAGCAGTTCCAGGGGCCACTACACCTTC.

This chain links TRBV20-1 with TRBJ1-1, with 9 bases identical to TRBD1. The CDR3 has 14 residues. Germline V CDR1 and CDR2: DFQATT, SNEGSKA (reference sequence). Germline trimming cut 1 base from V and 4 bases from J; bases unmatched to any gene: 4. CDR3 amino acids: CSARGTGGLTEAFF. The CDR3 DNA reads TGCAGTGCTAGAGGAACAGGGGGCCTCACTGAAGCTTTCTTT.

The chain uses TRBV2 and TRBJ2-4, with D perhaps matching TRBD1 (5 bases). The CDR3 extends over 14 amino acids. The ends were cut back, 5 bases at V and 6 bases at J, with 14 bases in the middle. Germline V lookup: CDR1 SNHLY, CDR2 FYNNEI. CDR3: CASSFSQGPNIQYF. The CDR3, as DNA: TGTGCCAGCAGTTTCAGCCAGGGTCCAAACATTCAGTACTTC.

V is TRBV29-1 and J is TRBJ2-4, with D tentatively TRBD1 or TRBD2 (5 bases each). The CDR3 is 14 residues long. V was pared by 0 bases and J by 6 bases, with 12 bases between. Germline CDR1 is SQVTM and CDR2 is ANQGSEA. CDR3 sequence reads: CSVEDYGDLNIQYF. CDR3 nucleotides: TGCAGCGTTGAAGATTACGGGGACCTAAACATTCAGTACTTC. The variable domain in full, completed from reference TRBV29-1 and TRBJ2-4, reads SAVISQKPSRDICQRGTSLTIQCQVDSQVTMMFWYRQQPGQSLTLIATANQGSEATYESGFVIDKFPISRPNLTFSTLTVSNMSPEDSSIYLCSVEDYGDLNIQYFGAGTRLSVL.

The chain combines TRBV6-5 with TRBJ2-3; D is uncertain. The CDR3 is 17 amino acids. V was clipped by 2 bases and J by 0 bases, with 15 bases between them. CDR1 and CDR2 from the germline V gene are MNHEY and SVGAGI. The CDR3 here is CASSYILHGSSTDTQYF. In DNA form, the CDR3 reads TGTGCCAGCAGTTACATACTCCATGGTTCTAGCACAGATACGCAGTATTTT.

In its sample, this clonotype was seen a few times. The rearrangement joins TRBV5-6 to TRBJ1-5; D unclear. The V and J ends lost 4 bases and 2 bases respectively, with 13 bases between them. This CDR3 has 15 residues. Per the germline V gene, CDR1 is SGHDT and CDR2 is YYEEEE. CDR3 in DNA: TGTGCCAGCAGCCTTAGGGTATGGGGCAATCAGCCCCAGCATTTT. The encoded protein is CASSLRVWGNQPQHF. Looking up the rest from reference TRBV5-6 and TRBJ1-5 gives the full variable domain: DAGVTQSPTHLIKTRGQQVTLRCSPKSGHDTVSWYQQALGQGPQFIFQYYEEEERQRGNFPDRFSGHQFPNYSSELNVNALLLGDSALYLCASSLRVWGNQPQHFGDGTRLSIL.

This clonotype was observed a handful of times. CDR3 coding DNA: TGTGCCAGCAGCTTATTAGGGGCCGGGGAGCTGTTTTTT. The encoded protein is CASSLLGAGELFF. The rearrangement uses TRBV7-9 and TRBJ2-2; tentatively, D is TRBD1 (5 bases). This CDR3 spans 13 amino acids. Germline V gene data show CDR1 as SEHNR and CDR2 as FQNEAQ (reference sequence). Deletions cut 2 bases from V and 6 bases from J, with 7 bases between.

The table lists this clonotype with a few counts. The genes are TRBV7-2 and TRBJ2-3; D tentatively fits TRBD1 or TRBD2 (6 bases each). The V gene's germline CDR1 is SGHTA and CDR2 FQGNSA. This CDR3 has 16 residues. V was shortened by 2 bases and J by 2 bases, with 14 bases between the two germline ends. The CDR3 DNA reads TGTGCCAGCAGCTTAATGGGGGCGGGACACACAGATACGCAGTATTTT. Protein product: CASSLMGAGHTDTQYF.